The TCR beta chain under discussion was sequenced for a study of cytomegalovirus exposure and HLA in healthy donors. Points from the study as a whole: According to a later analysis, most TCR beta chains associated with CMV appeared HLA-restricted. CMV serostatus alone was available as immune exposure information.

Comment on this clone: Its specificity is not known.

Use of 60 Vbeta and 13 Jbeta primers characterized the PCR. Generated by immunoSEQ multiplex PCR, the TCRdb table keeps only in-frame clones and is missing some. Of approximately 100,000 clones listed, over 60% are singletons. Trimming removed 4 bases from V and 0 bases from J; junction bases left unmatched: 24. CDR3 length: 22 amino acids. The germline V gene has CDR1 SGHRS and CDR2 YFSETQ. Nominally healthy donors provided the samples, though records likely missed some immune exposures. The TCR was taken from a female donor in good health and CMV-seropositive. The chain uses TRBV5-1 and TRBJ2-3; 9 nucleotides match TRBD2. The specimen was PBMCs. Here the CDR3 reads CASSPRLQLAGQRTTSTDTQYF. CDR3 nucleotide sequence: TGCGCCAGCAGCCCACGCCTCCAGCTAGCGGGGCAACGGACCACTAGCACAGATACGCAGTATTTT.